What follows are 20 T cell receptor beta chains derived from one specimen sequenced in a study of cytomegalovirus exposure and HLA in healthy donors. The PCR employed 60 Vbeta primers together with 13 Jbeta primers. Some clones are missing from TCRdb's copy, which holds only in-frame ones; the method was immunoSEQ multiplex PCR. The sample includes around 200,000 clones, roughly 89% of them seen just once. The sequencing input was PBMCs. The origin of the receptors is a woman aged 18-30 years in good health and CMV-seronegative.

In this sample, this clone turned up a few times. V is TRBV7-3 and J is TRBJ1-1; the match to TRBD1 covers 7 bases. CDR1 and CDR2 from the germline V gene are SGHTA and FQGTGA. The CDR3 consists of 13 residues. Losses at the gene ends were 3 bases for V and 3 bases for J; bases not matched to a gene: 1. The CDR3 protein is CASSFDRDTEAFF. The CDR3 DNA sequence: TGTGCCAGCAGCTTCGACAGGGACACTGAAGCTTTCTTT. The variable domain in full, completed from reference TRBV7-3 and TRBJ1-1, reads GAGVSQTPSNKVTEKGKYVELRCDPISGHTALYWYRQSLGQGPEFLIYFQGTGAADDSGLPNDRFFAVRPEGSVSTLKIQRTERGDSAVYLCASSFDRDTEAFFGQGTRLTVV.

V is TRBV13 and J is TRBJ2-7; D is possibly TRBD2 (6 bases). The V gene's germline CDR1 is PRHDT and CDR2 FYEKMQ (reference sequence). This CDR3 spans 14 amino acids. V shed 1 base and J shed 1 base, with 8 bases lying between them. In nucleotides, the CDR3 is TGTGCCAGCAGCTTAGAACTAGCTTCCTACGAGCAGTACTTC. It codes for CASSLELASYEQYF. Full variable domain (rest looked up from reference TRBV13 and TRBJ2-7): AAGVIQSPRHLIKEKRETATLKCYPIPRHDTVYWYQQGPGQDPQFLISFYEKMQSDKGSIPDRFSAQQFSDYHSELNMSSLELGDSALYFCASSLELASYEQYFGPGTRLTVT.

V usage is TRBV5-1 and J usage is TRBJ2-2, with D possibly matching TRBD1 (6 bases). Germline V gene lookup returns CDR1 SGHRS and CDR2 YFSETQ. The CDR3 length is 14 residues. V lost 0 bases and J lost 6, with 9 bases in between. CDR3 nucleotides: TGCGCCAGCAGCTTGGTTGGGGGCGCCGGGGAGCTGTTTTTT. This translates into CASSLVGGAGELFF.

The rearrangement links TRBV4-3 to TRBJ2-1, with 12 bases lining up with TRBD1. This CDR3 is 18 amino acids long. Trimming cost V 4 bases and J 8 bases; bases outside gene matches: 15. CDR1 is LGHNA and CDR2 is YSLEER in the germline V gene. CDR3 coding DNA: TGCGCCAGCAGCCGATCGCAACCCGGGACAGGGGGCTGGGATGAGCAGTTCTTC. Residues: CASSRSQPGTGGWDEQFF.

The CDR3 DNA follows: TGTGCCAGCAGCGTGGAGGGACAGCGAAACTATGGCTACACCTTC. Translation gives CASSVEGQRNYGYTF. The chain combines TRBV9 with TRBJ1-2; TRBD1 aligns across 7 bases. Trimming removed 2 bases from V and 2 bases from J; junction bases left unmatched: 6. The CDR3 is made up of 15 amino acids. The germline V gene encodes CDR1 SGDLS and CDR2 YYNGEE.

In regard to this clone: The sample contains more than one DNA sequence encoding this CDR3. This chain uses TRBV7-2 with TRBJ1-1; D remains ambiguous. This CDR3 is 15 amino acids long. The germline CDR1 and CDR2 sequences are SGHTA and FQGNSA. V gave up 6 bases and J gave up 1 base, with 15 bases separating them. This chain's CDR3 is CASSKDGQPNTEAFF. The CDR3 nucleotides read TGTGCCAGCAGTAAGGATGGGCAGCCGAACACTGAAGCTTTCTTT.

This chain uses TRBV4-1 with TRBJ2-5, with TRBD2 matching over 9 bases. Germline V CDR1 and CDR2: MGHRA, YSYEKL. Losses at the gene ends were 0 bases for V and 5 bases for J; bases not matched to a gene: 10. The CDR3 spans 17 residues. Here the CDR3 DNA reads TGCGCCAGCAGCCAAGAATATGAACTAGCGGGCGGTGAGACCCAGTACTTC. This encodes CASSQEYELAGGETQYF.

V gene TRBV6-1 combines with J gene TRBJ2-4; 9 bases match TRBD1. CDR1 is MNHNS and CDR2 is SASEGT in the germline V gene. V trimming: 1 base; J trimming: 9 bases; junction bases outside the gene matches: 4. The CDR3 runs 14 residues. CDR3 sequence reads: CASSEGTGEGIQYF. The CDR3 DNA reads as TGTGCCAGCAGTGAAGGGACAGGGGAAGGCATTCAGTACTTC.

The chain links TRBV4-1 to TRBJ2-5, with 7 positions matching TRBD2. The better agreement between TRBJ2-7 and the DNA end casts doubt on the J call. This CDR3 has 16 residues. The germline V gene has CDR1 MGHRA and CDR2 YSYEKL. This chain's CDR3 is CASSQKAGGAGNEQYF. CDR3 coding DNA: TGCGCCAGCAGCCAAAAAGCTGGGGGAGCGGGAAACGAGCAGTACTTC.

This chain joins TRBV6-5 and TRBJ1-3, with 8 bases matching TRBD1. This CDR3 has 15 residues. The V gene's germline CDR1 is MNHEY and CDR2 SVGAGI. The J segment lost 0 bases and the V segment lost 7 bases, leaving 5 bases of the junction unmatched. The CDR3 nucleotides read TGTGCCAGCAAACCGGGACAGGTCTCTGGAAACACCATATATTTT. It translates to CASKPGQVSGNTIYF.

The chain has TRBV15 and TRBJ2-1; 7 nucleotides match TRBD1. The CDR3 is 16 residues long. Germline V gene sequence: CDR1 LNHNV, CDR2 YYDKDF (reference sequence). The ends lost 2 bases at V and 3 bases at J; junction bases unmatched: 7. The CDR3 sequence: CATSRLLTGIYNEQFF. The CDR3 bases are TGTGCCACCAGCAGACTATTGACAGGGATCTACAATGAGCAGTTCTTC.

A few counts support this clone. CDR3 sequence (DNA): TGTGCCAGCAGCGTAGGGGGACTAGCGGGAATCAATGAGCAGTTCTTC. This sequence encodes CASSVGGLAGINEQFF. The chain employs TRBV9 and TRBJ2-1, with TRBD2 matching 13 bases. The CDR3 is 16 residues long. The V gene's germline CDR1 is SGDLS and CDR2 YYNGEE. V was pared by 0 bases and J by 6 bases, with 3 bases of the junction left unmatched.

This rearrangement joins TRBV4-3 to TRBJ2-5; maybe TRBD2 (6 bases). Trimming took 4 bases from V and 3 from J, leaving 9 bases between them. CDR3 length: 13 amino acids. CDR1 and CDR2 from the germline V gene are LGHNA and YSLEER. CDR3 coding DNA: TGCGCCAGCAGCCGGGGACTGAAAGAGACCCAGTACTTC. It codes for CASSRGLKETQYF.

The chain combines TRBV2 with TRBJ1-2; D may be TRBD1 (5 bases). Trimming removed 4 bases at V and 4 bases at J, with 7 bases between. This CDR3 region has 12 residues. The germline V gene has CDR1 SNHLY and CDR2 FYNNEI. CDR3 protein: CASSAQGYGYTF. CDR3 DNA sequence: TGTGCCAGCAGTGCGCAGGGCTATGGCTACACCTTC.

The J gene is TRBJ2-1, the V gene TRBV6-5; D perhaps matches TRBD1 (5 bases). V was shortened by 0 bases and J by 2 bases, with 5 bases between the two germline ends. Germline V gene sequence: CDR1 MNHEY, CDR2 SVGAGI. This CDR3 spans 14 amino acids. The CDR3 sequence: CASSYSDTYNEQFF. The CDR3 DNA sequence: TGTGCCAGCAGTTACTCGGACACCTACAATGAGCAGTTCTTC.

V gene TRBV7-7 combines with J gene TRBJ2-5; 13 nucleotides align to TRBD2. The J segment lost 3 bases and the V segment lost 1 base, leaving 2 bases of the junction unmatched. Germline assignment: CDR1 SSHAT and CDR2 FNYEAQ (reference sequence). The CDR3 runs 16 residues. As DNA, the CDR3 is TGTGCCAGCAGCTTAGGGGGACTAGCGGGGAAAGAGACCCAGTACTTC. Protein product: CASSLGGLAGKETQYF.

This chain connects TRBV4-1 to TRBJ2-3; 7 bases are a match to TRBD2. CDR1 MGHRA and CDR2 YSYEKL come from the germline V gene. The J segment lost 3 bases and the V segment lost 0 bases, leaving 6 bases of the junction unmatched. The CDR3 loop spans 16 amino acids. The CDR3 DNA reads TGCGCCAGCAGCCAAGACGGTAGCGGGTGGACAGATACGCAGTATTTT. Protein sequence: CASSQDGSGWTDTQYF.

This clone was counted a single time. The rearrangement joins TRBV19 to TRBJ1-1; unclear D gene. The CDR3 consists of 13 residues. Germline V CDR1 and CDR2: LNHDA, SQIVND (reference sequence). V was trimmed by 4 bases and J by 3 bases, leaving 9 bases between them. The CDR3 protein is CASSTTGDTEAFF. CDR3 coding DNA: TGTGCCAGTAGTACCACCGGGGACACTGAAGCTTTCTTT.

J is TRBJ2-6 and V is TRBV5-6, with TRBD1 as a possible D gene (5 bases). V dropped 3 bases and J dropped 4 bases, with 17 bases sitting between them. This CDR3 spans 17 amino acids. Germline V gene lookup returns CDR1 SGHDT and CDR2 YYEEEE. CDR3 residues: CASSSWGRVVGANVLTF. The CDR3 coding sequence is TGTGCCAGCAGCTCCTGGGGCAGGGTCGTCGGGGCCAACGTCCTGACTTTC.

The chain links TRBV18 to TRBJ2-5; the D gene is possibly TRBD2 (6 bases). V was clipped by 1 base and J by 1 base, with 7 bases between them. The length of the CDR3 is 14 residues. CDR1 and CDR2 (germline): KGHSH, LQKENI. The CDR3 nucleotides are TGTGCCAGCTCACCACGGACTATCCAAGAGACCCAGTACTTC. The encoded protein is CASSPRTIQETQYF.